Each of the 3 T cell receptor beta chains below was sequenced from the same sample in a study of T cell responses to AZD1222 COVID-19 vaccine. TCRdb's table, derived via immunoSEQ multiplex PCR, lists solely in-frame clones and lacks some. Seen here are about 170,000 clones, around 85% observed once, and the top ten hold 1.1%. Material: peripheral blood, obtained 28 days after the second AZD1222 dose. The receptors stem from an adult who received the AZD1222 COVID-19 vaccine.

This clone came up once. This chain links TRBV5-1 with TRBJ1-2; 7 nucleotides line up with TRBD1. After removal of 0 bases from V and 5 bases from J, the junction contained 4 bases not matched to a gene. This CDR3 comprises 14 residues. Germline V lookup: CDR1 SGHRS, CDR2 YFSETQ. Here the CDR3 reads CASSLEGTEYGYTF. The CDR3 region has the DNA TGCGCCAGCAGCTTGGAGGGGACAGAGTATGGCTACACCTTC.

The chain employs TRBV18 and TRBJ1-1; D gene ambiguous. The CDR3 spans 16 residues. The germline V gene has CDR1 KGHSH and CDR2 LQKENI. Trimming removed 3 bases from V and 0 bases from J, with 14 bases in between. The CDR3 reads CASSPRSGVLNTEAFF. In DNA, the CDR3 is TGTGCCAGCTCACCCCGATCCGGGGTACTGAACACTGAAGCTTTCTTT.

V and J are TRBV6-5 and TRBJ1-5; D is ambiguous. The germline CDR1 and CDR2 sequences are MNHEY and SVGAGI. This CDR3 is 15 amino acids long. V was trimmed by 0 bases and J by 3 bases, leaving 9 bases between them. The CDR3 here is CASSYSLTANQPQHF. CDR3 DNA sequence: TGTGCCAGCAGTTACTCCTTAACAGCCAATCAGCCCCAGCATTTT.